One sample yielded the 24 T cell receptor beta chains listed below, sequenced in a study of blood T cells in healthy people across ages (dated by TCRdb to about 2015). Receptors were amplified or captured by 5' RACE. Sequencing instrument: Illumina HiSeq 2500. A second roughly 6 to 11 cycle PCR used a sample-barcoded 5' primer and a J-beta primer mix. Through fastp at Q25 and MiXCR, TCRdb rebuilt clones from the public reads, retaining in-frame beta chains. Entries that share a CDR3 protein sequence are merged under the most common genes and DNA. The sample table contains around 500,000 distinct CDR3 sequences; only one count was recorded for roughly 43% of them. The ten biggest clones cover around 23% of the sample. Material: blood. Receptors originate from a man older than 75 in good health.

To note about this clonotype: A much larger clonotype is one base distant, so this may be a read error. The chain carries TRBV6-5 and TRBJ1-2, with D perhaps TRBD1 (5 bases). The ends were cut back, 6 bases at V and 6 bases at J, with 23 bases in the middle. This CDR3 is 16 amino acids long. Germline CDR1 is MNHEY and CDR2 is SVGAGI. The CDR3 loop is CASRPVHDSYGHGYTF. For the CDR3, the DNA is TGTGCCAGCAGACCCGTTCATGACAGTTATGGCCATGGCTACACCTTC.

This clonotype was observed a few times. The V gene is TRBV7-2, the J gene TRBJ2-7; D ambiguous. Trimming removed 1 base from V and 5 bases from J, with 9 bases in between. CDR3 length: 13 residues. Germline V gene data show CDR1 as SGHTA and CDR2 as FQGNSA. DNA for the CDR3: TGTGCCAGCAGCTTAGAGGTTAGGGACGAGCAGTACTTC. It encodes CASSLEVRDEQYF.

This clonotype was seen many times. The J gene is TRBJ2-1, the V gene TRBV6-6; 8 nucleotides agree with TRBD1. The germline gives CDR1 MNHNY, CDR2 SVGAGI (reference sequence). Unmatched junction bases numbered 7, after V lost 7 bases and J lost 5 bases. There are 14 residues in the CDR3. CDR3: CASKDRVEDNEQFF. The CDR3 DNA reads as TGTGCCAGCAAGGACAGGGTAGAGGACAATGAGCAGTTCTTC.

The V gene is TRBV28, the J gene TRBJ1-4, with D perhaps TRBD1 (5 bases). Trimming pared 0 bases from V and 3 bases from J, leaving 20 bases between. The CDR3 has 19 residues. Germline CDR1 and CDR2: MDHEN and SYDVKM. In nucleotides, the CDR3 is TGTGCCAGCAGTTTATGGTTGACCGGGACTGAGCGAGCTAATGAAAAACTGTTTTTT. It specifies CASSLWLTGTERANEKLFF.

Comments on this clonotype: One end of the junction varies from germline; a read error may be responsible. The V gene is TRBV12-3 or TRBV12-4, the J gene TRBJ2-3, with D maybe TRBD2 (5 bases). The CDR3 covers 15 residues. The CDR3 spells CASSRGPRGTDTEYF. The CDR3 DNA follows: TGTGCCAGCAGCCGCGGCCCCCGGGGTACAGATACGGAGTATTTT.

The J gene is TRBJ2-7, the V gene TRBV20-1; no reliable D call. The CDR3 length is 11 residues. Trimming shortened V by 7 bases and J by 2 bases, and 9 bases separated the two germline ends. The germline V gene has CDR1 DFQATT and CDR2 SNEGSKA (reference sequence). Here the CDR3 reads CSVSDTYEQYF. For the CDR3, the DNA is TGCAGTGTCTCTGACACCTACGAGCAGTACTTC.

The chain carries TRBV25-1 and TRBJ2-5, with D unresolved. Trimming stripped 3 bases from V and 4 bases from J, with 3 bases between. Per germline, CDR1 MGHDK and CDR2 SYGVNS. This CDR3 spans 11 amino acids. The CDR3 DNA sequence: TGTGCCAGCAGTGATTCAGAGACCCAGTACTTC. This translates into CASSDSETQYF.

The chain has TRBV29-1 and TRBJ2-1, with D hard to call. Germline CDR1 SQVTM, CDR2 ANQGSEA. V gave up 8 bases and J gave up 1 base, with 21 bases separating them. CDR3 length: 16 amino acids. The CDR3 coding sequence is TGCAGCTCGTTGATAATCCCAGCCCGGTCCTACAATGAGCAGTTCTTC. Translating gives CSSLIIPARSYNEQFF.

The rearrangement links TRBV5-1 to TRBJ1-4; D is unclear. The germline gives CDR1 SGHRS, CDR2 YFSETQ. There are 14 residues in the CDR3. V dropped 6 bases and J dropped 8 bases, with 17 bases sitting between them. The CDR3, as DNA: TGCGCCAGCAATCGGGCCCCCGGGCAGGAAAAACTGTTTTTT. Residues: CASNRAPGQEKLFF.

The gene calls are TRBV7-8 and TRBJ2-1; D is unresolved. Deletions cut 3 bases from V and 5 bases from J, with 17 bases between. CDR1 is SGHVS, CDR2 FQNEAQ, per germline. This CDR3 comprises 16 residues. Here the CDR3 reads CASSLTGAAQNNEQFF. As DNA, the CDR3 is TGTGCCAGCAGCTTGACCGGCGCGGCCCAAAACAATGAGCAGTTCTTC.

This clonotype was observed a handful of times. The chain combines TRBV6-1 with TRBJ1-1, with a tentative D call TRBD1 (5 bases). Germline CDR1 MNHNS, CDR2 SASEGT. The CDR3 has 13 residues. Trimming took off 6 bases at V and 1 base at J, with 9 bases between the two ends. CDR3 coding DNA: TGTGCCAGCAGAACCAGGGAGAACACTGAAGCTTTCTTT. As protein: CASRTRENTEAFF.

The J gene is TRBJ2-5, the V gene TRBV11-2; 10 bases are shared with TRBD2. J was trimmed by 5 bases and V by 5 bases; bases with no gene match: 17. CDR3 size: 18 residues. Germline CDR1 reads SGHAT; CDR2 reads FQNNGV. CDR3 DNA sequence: TGTGCCAGCAGCGCGCCAGGGACTAGCGCATTCTATCGGGAGACCCAGTACTTC. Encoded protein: CASSAPGTSAFYRETQYF. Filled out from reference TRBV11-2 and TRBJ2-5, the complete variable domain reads EAGVAQSPRYKIIEKRQSVAFWCNPISGHATLYWYQQILGQGPKLLIQFQNNGVVDDSQLPKDRFSAERLKGVDSTLKIQPAKLEDSAVYLCASSAPGTSAFYRETQYFGPGTRLLVL.

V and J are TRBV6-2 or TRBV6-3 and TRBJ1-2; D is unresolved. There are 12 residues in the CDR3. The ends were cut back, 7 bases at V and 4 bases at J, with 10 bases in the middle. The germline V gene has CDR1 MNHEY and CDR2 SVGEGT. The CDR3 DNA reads TGTGCCAGCAACCGGGAGAGCTATGGCTACACCTTC. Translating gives CASNRESYGYTF.

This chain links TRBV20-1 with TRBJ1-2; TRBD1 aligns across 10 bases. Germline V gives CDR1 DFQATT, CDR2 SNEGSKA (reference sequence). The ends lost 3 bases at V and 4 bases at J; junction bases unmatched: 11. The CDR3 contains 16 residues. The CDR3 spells CSASSPGQGFGYGYTF. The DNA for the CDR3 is TGCAGTGCTAGCTCACCGGGACAGGGGTTCGGCTATGGCTACACCTTC.

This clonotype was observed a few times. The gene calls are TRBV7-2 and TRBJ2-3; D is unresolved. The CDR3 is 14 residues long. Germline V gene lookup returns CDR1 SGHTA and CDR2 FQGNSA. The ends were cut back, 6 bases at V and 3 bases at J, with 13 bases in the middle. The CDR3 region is CASSKGPKTDTQYF. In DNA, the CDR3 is TGTGCCAGCAGTAAAGGACCTAAAACAGATACGCAGTATTTT. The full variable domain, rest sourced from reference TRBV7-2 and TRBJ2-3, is GAGVSQSPSNKVTEKGKDVELRCDPISGHTALYWYRQSLGQGLEFLIYFQGNSAPDKSGLPSDRFSAERTGGSVSTLTIQRTQQEDSAVYLCASSKGPKTDTQYFGPGTRLTVL.

The CDR3, as DNA: TGTGCCACCGGACTAGGTGGAGGATACACAGATACGCAGTATTTT. Residues: CATGLGGGYTDTQYF. The chain is built from TRBV10-3 and TRBJ2-3; 7 nucleotides align to TRBD2. V lost 10 bases to trimming and J lost 2 bases; unmatched junction nucleotides: 12. The CDR3 spans 15 residues. Germline CDR1 is ENHRY and CDR2 is SYGVKD.

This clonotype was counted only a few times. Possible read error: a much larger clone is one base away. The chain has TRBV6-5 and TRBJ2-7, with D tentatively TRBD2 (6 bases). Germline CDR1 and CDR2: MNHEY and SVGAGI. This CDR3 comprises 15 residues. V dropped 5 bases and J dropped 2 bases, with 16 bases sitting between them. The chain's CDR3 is CASSIRGNQPYEQYF. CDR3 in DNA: TGTGCCAGCAGTATACGCGGGAATCAGCCCTACGAGCAGTACTTC.

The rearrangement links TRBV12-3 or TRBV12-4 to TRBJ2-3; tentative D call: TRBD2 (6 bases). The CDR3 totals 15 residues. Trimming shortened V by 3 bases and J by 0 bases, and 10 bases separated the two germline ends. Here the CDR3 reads CASSFQRASTDTQYF. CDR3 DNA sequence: TGTGCCAGCAGTTTTCAGCGGGCTAGCACAGATACGCAGTATTTT.

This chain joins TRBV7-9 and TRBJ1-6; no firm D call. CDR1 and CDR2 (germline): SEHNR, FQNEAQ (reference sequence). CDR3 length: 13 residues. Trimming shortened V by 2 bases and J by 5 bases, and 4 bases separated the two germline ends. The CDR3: CASSLNNNSPLHF. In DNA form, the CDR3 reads TGTGCCAGCAGCTTAAATAATAATTCACCCCTCCACTTT.

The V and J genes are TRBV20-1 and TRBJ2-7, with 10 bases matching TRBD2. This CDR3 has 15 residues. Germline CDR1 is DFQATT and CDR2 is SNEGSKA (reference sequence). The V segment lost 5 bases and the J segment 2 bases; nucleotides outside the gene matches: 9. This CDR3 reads CSASLSGGITYEQYF. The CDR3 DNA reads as TGCAGTGCTTCTCTTAGCGGGGGGATCACCTACGAGCAGTACTTC.

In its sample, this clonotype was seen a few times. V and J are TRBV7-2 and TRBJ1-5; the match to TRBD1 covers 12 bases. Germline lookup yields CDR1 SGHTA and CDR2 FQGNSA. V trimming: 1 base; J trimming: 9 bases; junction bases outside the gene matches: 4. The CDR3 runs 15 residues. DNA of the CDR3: TGTGCCAGCAGCTTAGTGGGACAGGGGGCGGCGCCCCAGCATTTT. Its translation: CASSLVGQGAAPQHF.

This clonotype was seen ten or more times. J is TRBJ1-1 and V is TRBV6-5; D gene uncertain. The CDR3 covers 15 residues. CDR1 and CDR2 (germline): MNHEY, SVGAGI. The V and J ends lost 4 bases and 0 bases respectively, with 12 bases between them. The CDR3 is CASSWAGAVNTEAFF. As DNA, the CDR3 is TGTGCCAGCAGTTGGGCGGGAGCCGTGAACACTGAAGCTTTCTTT.

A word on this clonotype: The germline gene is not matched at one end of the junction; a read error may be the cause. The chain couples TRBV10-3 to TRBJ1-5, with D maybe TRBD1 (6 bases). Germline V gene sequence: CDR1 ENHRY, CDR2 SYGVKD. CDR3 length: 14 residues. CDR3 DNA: TGTACCATCAGTGCACAGGGAAACAATCAGCCCCAGCATTTT. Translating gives CTISAQGNNQPQHF.

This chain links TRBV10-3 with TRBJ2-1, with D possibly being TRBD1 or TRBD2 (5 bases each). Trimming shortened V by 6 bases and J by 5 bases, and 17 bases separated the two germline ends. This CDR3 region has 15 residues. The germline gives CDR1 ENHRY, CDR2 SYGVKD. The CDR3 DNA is TGTGCCATCAGGATAGCGAGAGGGGATAACAATGAGCAGTTCTTC. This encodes CAIRIARGDNNEQFF.